Listed here is a single TCR beta chain. The sample holds a few counts of this clone. Its antigen remains unidentified. It has no much larger one-base neighbor in the sample; base qualities were not kept. This sample is part of a study of cytomegalovirus exposure and HLA in healthy donors listed by TCRdb under 2017. Background on the whole study: In an earlier analysis of 587 of the donors, less than 350 Gb of sequence data and approximately 100 million unique TCR beta sequences from roughly 200 million T cells were reported. In a later genetic analysis, genome-wide SNP genotypes for about 55% of the roughly 700 donors were used, and that subset was treated as a discovery cohort. About 5 DR-DQ haplotypes were handled as single units for association and clustering, since linkage in the cohort was strong. HLA typing covered class I and class II loci at four-digit resolution. To study patterns of TCR occurrence, a later analysis re-analyzed previously published TCR beta repertoires from 666 donors and added high-resolution HLA genotyping. Approximately 300 gigabases of sequencing data and approximately 91 million unique TCR sequences made up an early release that covered several hundred HLA-typed donors. In an earlier analysis of roughly 540 of the donors, high-throughput TCR beta sequencing was used to judge whether each TCR beta V gene segment behaved as functional or pseudogenic. The aim of the study was to test whether cataloging public T cell receptors could identify signatures of past pathogen exposure. The later analysis used no new phenotypic data to find candidate immune exposures, relying instead on TCR beta sequences and their occurrence across donors. Of the roughly 400 genotyped donors, 70% to 90% were placed in the genetic ancestry cluster associated with self-reported Caucasian donors. Typing coverage differed by locus: A, B, C, DRB1 and DQB1 were typed in roughly 629-630 donors, DQA1 in about 560, DPA1 in some 610, and DPB1 in around 490. A separate validation cohort of over a hundred different subjects was used in addition to the approximately 670-subject first cohort. On average, roughly 250,000 unique TCR beta nucleotide sequences were sequenced per donor among some 420 genotyped donors of the cohort, with roughly 18% of those sequences being non-productive. Every repertoire in the discovery cohort had been generated on one and the same sequencing platform. The study combined high-throughput TCR immunosequencing, statistical association of individual TCRs with disease status, and machine learning to predict cytomegalovirus infection status. Donor age, sex, ethnicity and CMV serostatus were compiled alongside the repertoire data. The T cell repertoires of under 700 subjects were profiled by immunosequencing and related to cytomegalovirus serostatus. What the study reported, not specific to this receptor: An association between a missense DCLRE1C variant and V-gene and J-gene trimming of TCR beta chains was found in a later genetic analysis and replicated in an independent cohort. A cluster of highly shared sequence variants was judged likely to represent a technical artifact of the sequencing pipeline. Three of the identified cytomegalovirus-associated TCR beta chains were confirmed in vitro to be specific for cytomegalovirus antigens. HLA typing was unavailable for some donors at each locus, so association tests used only the typed subset. In a later analysis, several top co-occurrence clusters were reported to appear linked to parvovirus B19, influenza, CMV and Epstein-Barr virus. A later genetic analysis reported fewer N-insertions in productive TCRs among donors in an Asian-associated ancestry cluster than the roughly 670-donor mean. When HLA alleles, especially DR and DQ, strongly co-occurred, attributing TCR associations to individual alleles was difficult. The authors suggested that the approach could potentially be generalized to other disease states and immunological phenotypes. In a later analysis, HLA-associated TCR beta chains showed more clonal expansion and lower generation probabilities than non-associated chains that were equally common. Specific HLA alleles were associated with 15,000 to 20,000 TCR beta sequences at a false discovery rate of 0.05 in a later analysis. The classifier was reported to diagnose cytomegalovirus status with high specificity and sensitivity in both the original cohort and the validation cohort. Linkage disequilibrium might explain the correlated functional status among segregating V segments, but an unknown experimental factor could not be ruled out. Because the 87-base-pair reads could not distinguish some IMGT-functional V segments, including TRBV6-2 and TRBV6-3, those segments were excluded. Across donors, most TCR sequences were observed very rarely, whereas some public TCRs were present in many individuals. The presence/absence analyses assumed that sequencing depth was roughly uniform across donors, and that assumption may not be true. Because counts were too low, 15 to 20 rarely observed V segments, including chromosome 9 orphons, were excluded from the earlier analysis of 587 of the donors. A further reported finding was that TCR beta sequences accurately predicted the HLA-A and HLA-B alleles for most subjects in the first cohort. This cohort had only TCR beta chains sequenced, and the lack of alpha or paired-chain data limited which features could be detected. In the study, some 160 TCR beta chains were listed as associated with cytomegalovirus. For the cohort, immune exposure information was limited to CMV serostatus. In a later analysis, TCR association rates were found to vary across HLA loci, with the most associated TCRs seen for DRB1 alleles and the fewest for HLA-C alleles. An earlier analysis of 450 to 750 of the donors showed that most TCR beta V segments appeared in productive rearrangements either about 90% or about 30% of the time, which broadly matched IMGT annotations. According to a later analysis, most CMV-associated TCR beta chains appeared to be HLA-restricted, and the HLA associations seemed to be driven largely by CMV exposure.

CDR1 and CDR2, looked up from the germline V gene, are SGHDT and YYEEEE. From its cysteine to its phenylalanine, the CDR3 spans 16 amino acids. The read is trimmed to its CDR3 DNA, 48 bases read in frame from base 1. The junction shows trimming of 3 bases on V and 2 bases on J, and the gene matches do not reach 11 bases of it. Receptor amplification or capture employed the immunoSEQ multiplex PCR assay. A mixture of 60 forward primers for TCR Vbeta segments and 13 reverse primers for TCR Jbeta segments was used in the multiplex PCR. Amplification of the CDR3 region of rearranged TCR beta genes was performed with a multiplex PCR assay on genomic DNA. On the Illumina HiSeq System, the amplified TCR beta libraries were sequenced as 87-base-pair reads. The paper's data handling went like this. A later analysis counted about 80 million unique TCR beta chains across the 550 to 700 repertoires, and roughly 9.9 million of these chains were shared by at least two donors. Raw reads were error-corrected and collapsed into unique sequences by a nearest-neighbor algorithm in which closely related sequences were merged to remove PCR and sequencing errors. CDR3 sequences were aligned to IMGT reference sequences to assign V, D and J gene segments. For a sequence to be retained, a match of at least six nucleotides to both a V gene segment and a J gene segment was required. A rearrangement counted as productive if the CDR3 had no stop codons and remained in frame with V and J, and every other rearrangement counted as non-productive. CDR3 was defined according to IMGT convention as the region running from the second conserved V-encoded cysteine to the conserved J-encoded phenylalanine. In an earlier analysis of roughly 610 of the donors, sequences lacking an unambiguous match to a single V gene segment were excluded. In an earlier analysis of more than 500 of the donors, a V segment was called functional when productive rearrangements were above 56.7%, and segregating when the standard deviation between donors exceeded 5%. A statistical classification framework was built to diagnose cytomegalovirus status from the catalog of TCR beta chain sequences. V and J gene assignment, in a later analysis, came from comparing TCR nucleotide sequences with IMGT/GENE-DB human TR gene sequences. A later analysis assigned CDR3 sequences and most-parsimonious VDJ recombination scenarios with the TCRdist pipeline. In a later analysis, each TCR beta chain was defined by its CDR3 amino acid sequence together with its V-gene family, and reads without a unique V-gene family were excluded. As a way to deal with suspected cross-contamination and a sequencing artifact, a later analysis dropped hundreds of nucleotide sequences that were highly shared and had low generation probability. A later analysis calculated a clonal expansion index for each public chain from normalized within-repertoire ranks of inferred template counts. In a later analysis, generation probabilities were computed using a VDJ recombination model fitted to out-of-frame rearrangements, and the results were checked against IGoR. In a later analysis, hypergeometric tests were used to score TCR-TCR, TCR-HLA and TCR-CMV co-occurrence, with a repertoire-size bias correction applied to TCR pairs. In a later analysis, false discovery rates were estimated by permuting HLA or CMV assignments 20 times. In a later analysis, co-occurring TCRs were grouped using DBSCAN, with TCRdist sequence similarity added in when clustering inside HLA-allele-positive subsets. Repertoires with fewer than 30,000 or more than 120,000 public chains, plus five repertoires with anomalous nucleotide sharing, were excluded from co-occurrence clustering. TCRdb limited this immuneACCESS table to in-frame rearrangements with V and J called. A share of clones is missing; checked studies link under half to unresolved V genes, and the rest is unexplained. The V and J calls and clone size are taken from that table; D and trimming were inferred from the DNA. This sample comprises 150,000 to 200,000 clones, 75% to 85% of them detected only once. The ten biggest clones cover about 0.8% of the sample.

The cohort was made up of about 610 healthy bone marrow donors. Cohort members were all nominally healthy when sampled, although unrecorded immune exposures were likely present. The donor tested CMV seronegative, placing the donor among the 300 to 400 seronegative members of the cohort. Each donor provided a peripheral blood sample, and peripheral blood mononuclear cells were used for TCR beta sequencing. Genomic DNA was extracted from the blood cell samples with the Qiagen DNeasy Blood Extraction Kit. In this chain, TRBV5-6 is recombined with TRBJ2-7, and TRBD1 aligns with 7 junction nucleotides. This TCR came from a woman aged 18-29 years in good health and CMV-seronegative. Source material: PBMCs. The CDR3 loop reads CASSWAFDRETYEQYF. The nucleotide sequence is given as TGTGCCAGCAGCTGGGCCTTTGACAGGGAAACCTACGAGCAGTACTTC.